This T cell receptor (beta chain) was captured in a study of CD8 T cells in ankylosing spondylitis. This clonotype was found a few times. What it recognizes is unknown. Study-wide results and limits: In synovial fluid and blood from reactive arthritis, some motif variants were previously reported. It appeared that ankylosing spondylitis blood was characterized by a TCR beta motif of several highly homologous variants. The study looked at matched synovial fluid samples from ankylosing spondylitis patients. Disease-linked clones were reported to be significantly enriched there.

MiXCR, applied by TCRdb to the 5' RACE reads, yields one record per CDR3 protein. The sample holds roughly 700,000 distinct CDR3 sequences, under 20% seen once. This CDR3 comprises 15 residues. The germline V and J ends were trimmed by 1 base and 0 bases, with 9 bases remaining between them. Germline values: CDR1 MGHRA, CDR2 YSYEKL. The sequence was collected from a male donor with ankylosing spondylitis. Sequences were obtained from blood, either unsorted or a sorted T cell fraction (not recorded which). This chain uses TRBV4-1 with TRBJ1-1; no clear D gene. CDR3 loop: CASSQGGRVNTEAFF. Here the CDR3 DNA reads TGCGCCAGCAGCCAAGGGGGAAGAGTGAACACTGAAGCTTTCTTT.